This passage covers 24 T cell receptor beta chains from one sample sequenced in a study of naive and memory T cell subsets. Both TRBC1 and TRBC2 were covered by a beta constant-region primer of two equimolar oligonucleotides. TCRdb recomputed calls from the UMI-ligation and nested PCR reads with MiXCR, one row per CDR3 protein. This table holds around 35,000 distinct CDR3 sequences, roughly 13% found once. Sequenced: effector memory CD4+ T cells from blood. Specified subset: effector memory, CD45RA- CD27-. These receptors were collected from a human donor in good health.

The rearrangement joins TRBV6-6 to TRBJ2-1, with TRBD2 matching 11 bases. The germline V gene encodes CDR1 MNHNY and CDR2 SVGAGI (reference sequence). V lost 5 bases and J lost 2; bases outside the gene matches: 2. The CDR3 loop spans 15 amino acids. CDR3 residues: CASSTTSGTYNEQFF. CDR3 coding DNA: TGTGCCAGCAGTACGACTAGCGGGACCTACAATGAGCAGTTCTTC.

This clonotype was seen at least ten times. CDR3 sequence: CSANFPAGNTDTQYF. CDR3 nucleotides: TGCAGTGCTAATTTCCCGGCGGGTAACACAGATACGCAGTATTTT. The gene calls are TRBV20-1 and TRBJ2-3, with a weak D call TRBD2 (5 bases). Per the germline V gene, CDR1 is DFQATT and CDR2 is SNEGSKA (reference sequence). Trimming removed 4 bases at V and 2 bases at J, with 16 bases between. The length of the CDR3 is 15 residues.

The chain links TRBV12-3 or TRBV12-4 to TRBJ2-1; D is possibly TRBD2 (6 bases). With 1 base removed from V and 5 bases from J, the gap between germline ends came to 15 bases. The CDR3 is made up of 16 amino acids. In DNA form, the CDR3 reads TGTGCCAGCAGTTTAGGGGGACTTCCCCCTAACAATGAGCAGTTCTTC. Protein: CASSLGGLPPNNEQFF.

The sample holds a few counts of this clonotype. V is TRBV27 and J is TRBJ2-5; 10 bases match TRBD2. Trimming took 5 bases from V and 6 from J; bases not matched to a gene: 12. CDR3 length equals 16 residues. The germline V gene has CDR1 MNHEY and CDR2 SMNVEV (reference sequence). CDR3 region: CASSPLSSGSWKTQYF. The CDR3 nucleotides read TGTGCCAGCAGTCCGCTATCTAGCGGGAGCTGGAAGACCCAGTACTTC.

The chain is built from TRBV27 and TRBJ2-2, with D possibly TRBD1 on 6 matching bases. Germline CDR1 and CDR2: MNHEY and SMNVEV (reference sequence). The ends were cut back, 4 bases at V and 0 bases at J, with 9 bases in the middle. CDR3 length equals 15 residues. The CDR3, as DNA: TGTGCCAGCAGTTGGGGGCCCCCGAACACCGGGGAGCTGTTTTTT. Protein product: CASSWGPPNTGELFF.

This clonotype was found a few times. The CDR3 region is CASSYTPPLLAGGADTQYF. The CDR3 DNA sequence: TGTGCCAGCAGCTACACACCCCCCTTACTAGCGGGAGGAGCAGATACGCAGTATTTT. The chain carries TRBV7-9 and TRBJ2-3; 12 nucleotides align to TRBD2. Germline lookup yields CDR1 SEHNR and CDR2 FQNEAQ (reference sequence). The CDR3 sequence is 19 residues long. V trimming: 4 bases; J trimming: 4 bases; junction bases outside the gene matches: 15.

CDR3 sequence: CASGSKPGLKETQYF. Written as DNA, the CDR3 is TGTGCTAGTGGTTCGAAACCGGGACTCAAAGAGACCCAGTACTTC. This chain uses TRBV12-5 with TRBJ2-5; TRBD2 might be the D (6 bases). Germline-derived CDR1 and CDR2 are LGHNT and FRNRAP. V was clipped by 4 bases and J by 3 bases, with 15 bases between them. The CDR3 is made up of 15 amino acids.

The chain recombines TRBV5-1 with TRBJ2-7; 9 bases map to TRBD1. The germline CDR1 and CDR2 sequences are SGHRS and YFSETQ. Losses at the gene ends were 4 bases for V and 0 bases for J; bases not matched to a gene: 8. The CDR3 loop spans 16 amino acids. For the CDR3, the DNA is TGCGCCAGCAGCCCCGTAACAGGGGGCGCCTCCTACGAGCAGTACTTC. Translated, it gives CASSPVTGGASYEQYF.

The chain employs TRBV5-1 and TRBJ1-1; tentative D call: TRBD1 (5 bases). CDR3 size: 14 residues. Germline V gene lookup returns CDR1 SGHRS and CDR2 YFSETQ. V lost 0 bases and J lost 2, with 8 bases in between. The CDR3 nucleotides read TGCGCCAGCAGCTTGGTGACAGCCAACACTGAAGCTTTCTTT. Translating it yields CASSLVTANTEAFF.

The genes are TRBV5-1 and TRBJ1-1; D call uncertain. CDR3 length equals 15 residues. Germline V CDR1 and CDR2: SGHRS, YFSETQ. The germline V and J ends were trimmed by 0 bases and 1 base, with 10 bases remaining between them. For the CDR3, the DNA is TGCGCCAGCAGCTTGGACCCGGGGAGGAACACTGAAGCTTTCTTT. This sequence encodes CASSLDPGRNTEAFF.

This clonotype was observed a handful of times. V usage is TRBV20-1 and J usage is TRBJ2-3; no firm D call. Germline CDR1 and CDR2: DFQATT and SNEGSKA (reference sequence). V lost 6 bases and J 3 bases, leaving 10 bases between the germline ends. CDR3 length equals 12 residues. CDR3 bases: TGCAGTGCCGCACCACTTACAGATACGCAGTATTTT. Translation gives CSAAPLTDTQYF.

The chain links TRBV5-1 to TRBJ2-6; maybe TRBD2 (6 bases). This CDR3 comprises 17 residues. Germline lookup yields CDR1 SGHRS and CDR2 YFSETQ. V lost 4 bases and J 2 bases, leaving 16 bases between the germline ends. As DNA, the CDR3 is TGCGCCAGCAGCCGGGACTCCTTAGGTCCTGGGGCCAACGTCCTGACTTTC. It specifies CASSRDSLGPGANVLTF.

The gene calls are TRBV4-2 and TRBJ2-5; D gene unclear. The CDR3 extends over 18 amino acids. V lost 2 bases, J lost 5 bases, and 24 bases lay in between. Germline values: CDR1 LGHNA, CDR2 YNFKEQ. CDR3 region: CASSQKLQSRRSGETQYF. Here the CDR3 DNA reads TGTGCCAGCAGCCAAAAACTGCAATCTCGGCGTTCGGGTGAGACCCAGTACTTC.

This clonotype was detected ten times or more. The J gene is TRBJ2-3, the V gene TRBV7-2; the D is unclear. Germline loops: CDR1 SGHTA, CDR2 FQGNSA. The length of the CDR3 is 13 residues. The ends were cut back, 0 bases at V and 5 bases at J, with 6 bases in the middle. Here the CDR3 reads CASSLASKDTQYF. In nucleotides, the CDR3 is TGTGCCAGCAGCTTAGCGTCGAAAGATACGCAGTATTTT.

This clonotype was observed at least ten times. V gene TRBV6-1 combines with J gene TRBJ2-3; either TRBD1 or TRBD2 may supply D (5 bases each). Trimming shortened V by 1 base and J by 3 bases, and 8 bases separated the two germline ends. The CDR3 spans 14 residues. Germline V CDR1 and CDR2: MNHNS, SASEGT. The CDR3 DNA follows: TGTGCCAGCAGTGAAGGGGACCGGACAGATACGCAGTATTTT. This gives the protein CASSEGDRTDTQYF.

The chain has TRBV21-1 and TRBJ2-4. TRBV21-1 is a known pseudogene. CDR3 length: 15 amino acids. The DNA for the CDR3 is TGTGCCAGCAGCAAAGATGGCTTAGCCAAAAACATTCAGTACTTC. As protein: CASSKDGLAKNIQYF.

The chain employs TRBV7-2 and TRBJ1-3, with D hard to call. The V gene lost 5 bases and the J gene lost 4 bases, with 12 bases spanning the gap. This CDR3 has 14 residues. The germline V gene has CDR1 SGHTA and CDR2 FQGNSA. The CDR3 DNA follows: TGTGCCAGCAGCCTTTACAGTGGGGGAAACACCATATATTTT. Protein: CASSLYSGGNTIYF.

By its share, this clonotype is medium-sized. V usage is TRBV25-1 and J usage is TRBJ1-2; perhaps TRBD1 as D (6 bases). The CDR3 length is 16 residues. The V end was cut by 2 bases, the J end by 0 bases, with 13 bases between. Per the germline V gene, CDR1 is MGHDK and CDR2 is SYGVNS. CDR3 nucleotides: TGTGCCAGCAGTGAAGGGGGGGCAGTCGCTAACTATGGCTACACCTTC. It translates to CASSEGGAVANYGYTF.

J is TRBJ2-2 and V is TRBV3-1, with unresolved D. The CDR3 totals 12 residues. V shed 2 bases and J shed 7 bases, with 5 bases lying between them. Germline assignment: CDR1 LGHDT and CDR2 YNNKEL (reference sequence). Here the CDR3 reads CASSQSVGELFF. CDR3 nucleotides: TGTGCCAGCAGCCAATCGGTCGGGGAGCTGTTTTTT.

The sample holds many counts of this clonotype. The V and J genes are TRBV20-1 and TRBJ2-3; tentatively, D is TRBD1 (6 bases). The germline CDR1 and CDR2 sequences are DFQATT and SNEGSKA (reference sequence). Trimming shortened V by 5 bases and J by 1 base, and 10 bases separated the two germline ends. The CDR3 totals 13 residues. The CDR3 nucleotides read TGCAGTGCTCTGGACAGCCGCACAGATACGCAGTATTTT. The encoded protein is CSALDSRTDTQYF.

The chain recombines TRBV21-1 with TRBJ2-1; the table calls TRBD2, which could not be checked here. TRBV21-1 is reported as a pseudogene. This CDR3 is built from 17 residues. This CDR3 is CASSQRGLAGDYNEQFF. The CDR3 coding sequence is TGTGCCAGCAGCCAAAGGGGGCTAGCGGGCGATTACAATGAGCAGTTCTTC.

This clonotype was observed many times. The rearrangement links TRBV5-5 to TRBJ2-1; TRBD2 might be the D (7 bases). Trimming pared 0 bases from V and 7 bases from J, leaving 14 bases between. CDR3 length: 15 residues. Germline values: CDR1 SGHKS, CDR2 YYEKEE (reference sequence). The CDR3 nucleotides are TGTGCCAGCAGCTTGGGGTGGGAGGGGGAAAATGAGCAGTTCTTC. Its translation is CASSLGWEGENEQFF. Together with reference TRBV5-5 and TRBJ2-1, the CDR3 gives the full variable domain: DAGVTQSPTHLIKTRGQQVTLRCSPISGHKSVSWYQQVLGQGPQFIFQYYEKEERGRGNFPDRFSARQFPNYSSELNVNALLLGDSALYLCASSLGWEGENEQFFGPGTRLTVL.

The table lists this clonotype with a few counts. J is TRBJ2-3 and V is TRBV27; 8 bases fit TRBD1. Losses at the gene ends were 2 bases for V and 1 base for J; bases not matched to a gene: 11. The CDR3 spans 18 residues. Germline CDR1 MNHEY, CDR2 SMNVEV (reference sequence). CDR3 DNA: TGTGCCAGCAGTTTAATCAGGCAGGGGGCGAGGGGCACAGATACGCAGTATTTT. It yields the protein CASSLIRQGARGTDTQYF.

CDR3: CASSFNPGYTGELFF. The CDR3 DNA follows: TGTGCCAGCAGCTTCAATCCTGGTTACACCGGGGAGCTGTTTTTT. This chain uses TRBV7-8 with TRBJ2-2; D ambiguous. Trimming left V 3 bases short and J 3 bases short, with 11 bases between. The germline V gene encodes CDR1 SGHVS and CDR2 FQNEAQ. The CDR3 loop spans 15 amino acids.